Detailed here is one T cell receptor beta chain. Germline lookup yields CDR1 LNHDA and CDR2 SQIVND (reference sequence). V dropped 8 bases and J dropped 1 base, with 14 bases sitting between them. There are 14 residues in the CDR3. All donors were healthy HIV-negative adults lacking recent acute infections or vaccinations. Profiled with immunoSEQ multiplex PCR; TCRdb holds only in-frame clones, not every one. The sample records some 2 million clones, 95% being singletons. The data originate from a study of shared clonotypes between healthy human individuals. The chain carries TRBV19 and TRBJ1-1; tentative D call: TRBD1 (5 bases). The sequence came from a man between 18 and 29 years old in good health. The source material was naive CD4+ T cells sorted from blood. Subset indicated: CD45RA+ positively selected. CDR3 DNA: TGTGCCAGTCGTTACTTCGACAGGAACACTGAAGCTTTCTTT. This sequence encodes CASRYFDRNTEAFF.